The clone carrying this T cell receptor (beta chain) was detected only a few times. The data belong to a study of CD8+ T cells in alopecia areata. The treatment here: oral pan-JAK inhibitor, 5-10 mg twice daily. Sequencing templates came from extracted RNA that was reverse transcribed into cDNA. Clones were read by immunoSEQ multiplex PCR, and TCRdb kept only the in-frame ones, dropping some. The profile shows under 200,000 clones, roughly 60% of them singletons. The specimen comprised CD4+ T cells sorted from blood, sampled at week 24, from a patient treated with tofacitinib. This clonotype was obtained from a human donor with alopecia areata.

The CDR3 protein is CASSLGTVGYGYTF. The CDR3 nucleotides are TGCGCCAGCAGCTTGGGGACAGTGGGATATGGCTACACCTTC. V is TRBV5-1 and J is TRBJ1-2; D is possibly TRBD1 (6 bases). CDR1 is SGHRS, CDR2 YFSETQ, per germline. The CDR3 is made up of 14 amino acids. Trimming shortened V by 0 bases and J by 5 bases, and 11 bases separated the two germline ends.